The 32 T cell receptor beta chains below come from one sample, sequenced in a study of T cells in localized non-small cell lung cancer. Some clones are missing from TCRdb's copy, which holds only in-frame ones; the method was immunoSEQ multiplex PCR. This sample yields 2,500 to 3,500 clones, of which about 24% are seen a single time; 20% to 30% belongs to the top ten. Material: lung tumor tissue, obtained before any cancer treatment. All receptors derive from a woman aged 40 to 75 with stage I lung adenocarcinoma.

This clone was counted many times. V gene TRBV11-3 combines with J gene TRBJ2-1, with 9 bases lining up with TRBD2. Germline values: CDR1 SGHNT, CDR2 YENEEA. CDR3 length: 15 amino acids. The ends lost 5 bases at V and 8 bases at J; junction bases unmatched: 10. Written as DNA, the CDR3 is TGTGCCAGCAGCATAGTGGGCGGGGGGGCTGATGAGCAGTTCTTC. It translates to CASSIVGGGADEQFF. Drawing the rest from reference TRBV11-3 and TRBJ2-1, the complete variable domain is EAGVVQSPRYKIIEKKQPVAFWCNPISGHNTLYWYLQNLGQGPELLIRYENEEAVDDSQLPKDRFSAERLKGVDSTLKIQPAELGDSAVYLCASSIVGGGADEQFFGPGTRLTVL.

The sample holds a few counts of this clone. V gene TRBV7-7 combines with J gene TRBJ2-3; D unresolved. Germline assignment: CDR1 SSHAT and CDR2 FNYEAQ (reference sequence). V was clipped by 5 bases and J by 2 bases, with 11 bases between them. The CDR3 spans 14 residues. CDR3 protein: CASSRGQNTDTQYF. Written as DNA, the CDR3 is TGTGCCAGCAGCCGTGGGCAGAACACAGATACGCAGTATTTT.

The rearrangement uses TRBV19 and TRBJ2-5, with a possible D match to TRBD1 (5 bases). Germline CDR1 reads LNHDA; CDR2 reads SQIVND (reference sequence). CDR3 length equals 15 residues. The V gene lost 5 bases and the J gene lost 5 bases, with 18 bases spanning the gap. The CDR3 nucleotides read TGTGCCAGTAGTCCCAGTGGTAGGGGTGGGGAGACCCAGTACTTC. Its translation: CASSPSGRGGETQYF.

This clone showed up just a few times. The chain links TRBV23-1 to TRBJ1-1; maybe TRBD1 (6 bases). TRBV23-1 belongs to the ORF category, with a function that is uncertain. Trimming removed 6 bases from V and 5 bases from J, with 16 bases in between. The CDR3 spans 14 residues. CDR3: CASSRARGETEAFF. CDR3 bases: TGCGCCAGCAGCCGGGCCAGGGGTGAGACTGAAGCTTTCTTT.

This clone showed up just a few times. The chain is built from TRBV30 and TRBJ2-1; maybe TRBD2 (7 bases). Looked up from germline, CDR1 is GTSNPN and CDR2 is SVGIG (reference sequence). The CDR3 has 15 residues. Trimming removed 0 bases from V and 4 bases from J, with 13 bases in between. The CDR3 here is CAWSVGGGAYNEQFF. CDR3 in DNA: TGTGCCTGGAGTGTTGGTGGGGGGGCGTACAATGAGCAGTTCTTC.

The CDR3 DNA reads TGTGCCAGCAGGGCTAACGACAGGGGCTCTGGAAACACCATATATTTT. Encoded protein: CASRANDRGSGNTIYF. This sequence joins TRBV6-8 and TRBJ1-3; 8 bases match TRBD1. The CDR3 spans 16 residues. From germline, CDR1 is MNHGY and CDR2 SAAAGT. V was pared by 6 bases and J by 0 bases, with 7 bases of the junction left unmatched.

Sample share makes this clone medium-sized. This chain joins TRBV9 and TRBJ1-6; perhaps TRBD1 as D (6 bases). Germline lookup yields CDR1 SGDLS and CDR2 YYNGEE. The V end was cut by 6 bases, the J end by 5 bases, with 15 bases between. The CDR3 has 15 residues. The CDR3 region is CASKIQGLNNSPLHF. The CDR3 DNA reads TGTGCCAGCAAGATACAGGGTCTTAATAATTCACCCCTCCACTTT.

This chain connects TRBV23-1 to TRBJ1-3; TRBD1 might be the D (6 bases). TRBV23-1 is sorted into the ORF group, with uncertain function. V lost 0 bases to trimming and J lost 0 bases, with 18 bases between them. The CDR3 has 19 amino acids. CDR3 in DNA: TGCGCCAGCAGTCAATCATTCATTCAGGGGTGTTCCTCTGGAAACACCATATATTTT. Its translation: CASSQSFIQGCSSGNTIYF.

This clone was picked up a small number of times. The chain has TRBV25-1 and TRBJ1-2; D is possibly TRBD1 (5 bases). CDR3 length equals 12 residues. Trimming removed 8 bases from V and 2 bases from J, with 9 bases in between. Germline V gives CDR1 MGHDK, CDR2 SYGVNS. The DNA for the CDR3 is TGTGCCAGCGGGGACTGGAACTATGGCTACACCTTC. It yields the protein CASGDWNYGYTF.

The chain couples TRBV7-2 to TRBJ1-1; D might be TRBD1 (5 bases). CDR1 SGHTA and CDR2 FQGNSA come from the germline V gene. This CDR3 has 13 amino acids. V gave up 8 bases and J gave up 4 bases, with 14 bases separating them. CDR3 coding DNA: TGTGCCAGCCAAGGGGAGGGAACCACTGAAGCTTTCTTT. This encodes CASQGEGTTEAFF.

This clone ranks as medium-sized (0.01 to 0.1%). The genes are TRBV4-1 and TRBJ1-4; tentatively, D is TRBD1 (6 bases). This CDR3 has 15 amino acids. Trimming removed 8 bases at V and 8 bases at J, with 21 bases between. Germline lookup yields CDR1 MGHRA and CDR2 YSYEKL. The CDR3, as DNA: TGCGCCAGCCCCCCTTATATGGACAGTTACGAAAAACTGTTTTTT. It specifies CASPPYMDSYEKLFF.

In this sample, this clone turned up once. The V and J genes are TRBV4-1 and TRBJ2-3; 10 nucleotides match TRBD2. The germline gives CDR1 MGHRA, CDR2 YSYEKL. The CDR3 has 16 amino acids. The trim removed 3 bases at V and 3 bases at J, leaving 6 bases unmatched. The CDR3 nucleotides read TGCGCCAGCAGCCAGGGGAGCGGGGGGGCGACAGATACGCAGTATTTT. Amino acid sequence: CASSQGSGGATDTQYF.

This clone was found a few times. The rearrangement joins TRBV11-3 to TRBJ2-7; possibly TRBD1 or TRBD2 for D (5 bases each). Trimming took 5 bases from V and 4 from J, leaving 15 bases between them. The CDR3 is made up of 14 amino acids. Germline V gene sequence: CDR1 SGHNT, CDR2 YENEEA. The CDR3 loop reads CASSLSRDRYEQYF. The CDR3 DNA is TGTGCCAGCAGCCTCTCCCGGGACCGATACGAGCAGTACTTC.

This clone is medium-sized (0.01 to 0.1%) within its sample. The rearrangement uses TRBV9 and TRBJ2-1; no definite D call. V dropped 4 bases and J dropped 10 bases, with 18 bases sitting between them. CDR3 length: 14 amino acids. CDR1 and CDR2 from the germline V gene are SGDLS and YYNGEE. For the CDR3, the DNA is TGTGCCAGCAGCAACTCGGGCGGTTTGGAGGAGCAGTTCTTC. It specifies CASSNSGGLEEQFF.

The chain employs TRBV6-8 and TRBJ2-7; 11 bases align to TRBD1. The CDR3 sequence is 16 residues long. Looked up from germline, CDR1 is MNHGY and CDR2 is SAAAGT. V was clipped by 5 bases and J by 4 bases; unmatched bases: 10. The CDR3 loop is CASSPPRTGGRYEQYF. The CDR3 DNA reads TGTGCCAGCAGTCCCCCCCGGACAGGGGGCAGGTACGAGCAGTACTTC.

The sample holds a few counts of this clone. This sequence joins TRBV28 and TRBJ2-7, with unresolved D. From germline, CDR1 is MDHEN and CDR2 SYDVKM. Trimming took off 2 bases at V and 6 bases at J, with 8 bases between the two ends. This CDR3 comprises 12 residues. This CDR3 reads CASSLAVREQYF. CDR3 sequence (DNA): TGTGCCAGCAGTTTAGCGGTCCGCGAGCAGTACTTC.

The V and J genes are TRBV11-3 and TRBJ1-2; the match to TRBD1 covers 7 bases. Germline V lookup: CDR1 SGHNT, CDR2 YENEEA. Trimming at V came to 4 bases and at J to 4 bases, leaving 9 bases not matched to a gene. This CDR3 contains 15 residues. CDR3 in amino acids: CASSSSGDSSYGYTF. The CDR3 DNA follows: TGTGCCAGCAGCTCGTCGGGGGACAGCTCCTATGGCTACACCTTC.

This rearrangement joins TRBV5-1 to TRBJ2-2; TRBD1 matches 10 bases. J gave up 4 bases and V 0 bases, and 3 bases lay outside the gene matches. The germline gives CDR1 SGHRS, CDR2 YFSETQ. The CDR3 is made up of 16 amino acids. The CDR3 DNA sequence: TGCGCCAGCAGCTTGGCGGGACAGGGGCCCACCGGGGAGCTGTTTTTT. Amino acid sequence: CASSLAGQGPTGELFF.

This clone was counted only a few times. The gene calls are TRBV5-1 and TRBJ1-4, with D possibly TRBD1 on 6 matching bases. V lost 0 bases to trimming and J lost 4 bases, with 10 bases between them. In germline, CDR1 is SGHRS, CDR2 YFSETQ. The CDR3 sequence is 15 residues long. This CDR3 reads CASSLGTVGNEKLFF. For the CDR3, the DNA is TGCGCCAGCAGCTTGGGGACAGTCGGTAATGAAAAACTGTTTTTT.

J is TRBJ2-5 and V is TRBV19, with a possible D match to TRBD2 (6 bases). The germline V gene encodes CDR1 LNHDA and CDR2 SQIVND (reference sequence). This CDR3 region has 17 residues. With 4 bases removed from V and 3 bases from J, the gap between germline ends came to 21 bases. The chain's CDR3 is CASSTPGGDRFEETQYF. CDR3 nucleotides: TGTGCCAGTAGTACCCCCGGAGGGGATAGATTTGAAGAGACCCAGTACTTC.

The V call is TRBV29-1, the J call TRBJ2-1, with 8 positions matching TRBD1. J lost 1 base, V lost 6 bases, and 5 bases had no gene match. This CDR3 spans 14 amino acids. From germline, CDR1 is SQVTM and CDR2 ANQGSEA. The DNA for the CDR3 is TGCAGCGTGGGGACAGGCTTTTCCTACAATGAGCAGTTCTTC. Amino acids: CSVGTGFSYNEQFF.

The V gene is TRBV19, the J gene TRBJ1-1; D remains ambiguous. The CDR3 length is 16 residues. Germline values: CDR1 LNHDA, CDR2 SQIVND (reference sequence). The germline V and J ends were trimmed by 7 bases and 1 base, with 19 bases remaining between them. In DNA, the CDR3 is TGTGCCAGTACCCCAAACCCTCAAGGAGCGAACACTGAAGCTTTCTTT. It specifies CASTPNPQGANTEAFF.

This clone was seen only a few times. The gene calls are TRBV6-8 and TRBJ2-7; D possibly corresponds to TRBD2 (6 bases). Trimming took off 6 bases at V and 1 base at J, with 10 bases between the two ends. The CDR3 loop spans 13 amino acids. Germline CDR1 is MNHGY and CDR2 is SAAAGT. The DNA for the CDR3 is TGTGCCAGCAGAGGACTACCTTCCTACGAGCAGTACTTC. This gives the protein CASRGLPSYEQYF.

This clone occurred a few times. The chain employs TRBV6-8 and TRBJ2-3; TRBD2 aligns across 8 bases. Germline trimming cut 5 bases from V and 1 base from J; bases unmatched to any gene: 8. CDR1 is MNHGY and CDR2 is SAAAGT in the germline V gene. CDR3 length: 16 amino acids. Written as DNA, the CDR3 is TGTGCCAGCAGTGCCCTCCCGGGGGGGGGCACAGATACGCAGTATTTT. Translating it yields CASSALPGGGTDTQYF.

The V call is TRBV11-3, the J call TRBJ2-3; maybe TRBD1 (6 bases). Trimming pared 4 bases from V and 0 bases from J, leaving 8 bases between. The V gene's germline CDR1 is SGHNT and CDR2 YENEEA. This CDR3 has 14 amino acids. The CDR3 spells CASSWGRSTDTQYF. Written as DNA, the CDR3 is TGTGCCAGCAGCTGGGGGCGCAGCACAGATACGCAGTATTTT.

This clone occurred a few times. CDR3 region: CASSRDRREQYF. CDR3 in DNA: TGTGCCAGCTCACGAGACAGAAGGGAGCAGTACTTC. The chain combines TRBV18 with TRBJ2-7, with D possibly TRBD1 on 5 matching bases. V was trimmed by 4 bases and J by 7 bases, leaving 11 bases between them. CDR1 is KGHSH, CDR2 LQKENI, per germline. The CDR3 has 12 amino acids.

This chain connects TRBV6-8 to TRBJ2-7; 9 nucleotides align to TRBD1. V lost 7 bases and J lost 1; bases outside the gene matches: 8. The CDR3 has 15 amino acids. Germline CDR1 is MNHGY and CDR2 is SAAAGT. The CDR3 here is CASTRGGQGSYEQYF. Written as DNA, the CDR3 is TGTGCCAGCACCAGGGGGGGACAGGGTTCCTACGAGCAGTACTTC.

In DNA, the CDR3 is TGCGCCAGCAGTGAGCCCTTCCGCGGGGTGACCAACGAGCAGTACTTC. It is translated as CASSEPFRGVTNEQYF. The genes are TRBV10-2 and TRBJ2-7, with a weak D call TRBD2 (6 bases). Trimming pared 2 bases from V and 5 bases from J, leaving 19 bases between. The germline CDR1 and CDR2 sequences are WSHSY and SAAADI. The CDR3 is 16 amino acids.

This clone appeared a few times. V gene TRBV5-1 combines with J gene TRBJ2-2; 8 bases map to TRBD2. Unmatched junction bases numbered 3, after V lost 4 bases and J lost 1 base. The CDR3 has 15 residues. Germline V gene lookup returns CDR1 SGHRS and CDR2 YFSETQ. The CDR3 reads CASSTLAGNTGELFF. CDR3 DNA sequence: TGCGCCAGCAGCACCCTAGCGGGGAACACCGGGGAGCTGTTTTTT.

This clone is labeled medium-sized. The V gene is TRBV11-3, the J gene TRBJ1-2; D is perhaps TRBD1 (5 bases). This CDR3 is built from 18 residues. With 4 bases removed from V and 3 bases from J, the gap between germline ends came to 24 bases. Germline V lookup: CDR1 SGHNT, CDR2 YENEEA. CDR3 DNA: TGTGCCAGCAGCTACGGTCCCGGGGACTCTTTACGGGACTATGGCTACACCTTC. This codes for CASSYGPGDSLRDYGYTF. Supplemented by reference TRBV11-3 and TRBJ1-2, the full variable domain reads EAGVVQSPRYKIIEKKQPVAFWCNPISGHNTLYWYLQNLGQGPELLIRYENEEAVDDSQLPKDRFSAERLKGVDSTLKIQPAELGDSAVYLCASSYGPGDSLRDYGYTFGSGTRLTVV.

This clone appeared a few times. V gene TRBV25-1 combines with J gene TRBJ1-2; TRBD1 is a possible D gene (6 bases). V was cut by 1 base and J by 7 bases, with 13 bases left in between. Germline loops: CDR1 MGHDK, CDR2 SYGVNS. The length of the CDR3 is 14 residues. The CDR3 reads CASSELGGLGGYTF. DNA for the CDR3: TGTGCCAGCAGTGAATTGGGGGGGCTGGGTGGCTACACCTTC.

The chain uses TRBV6-7 and TRBJ2-3; TRBD2 matches 10 bases. TRBV6-7 is an ORF, with its function uncertain. The J segment lost 6 bases and the V segment lost 6 bases, leaving 6 bases of the junction unmatched. The CDR3 runs 14 residues. The CDR3 region is CASRNLAGADTQYF. The CDR3 nucleotides are TGTGCCAGCAGGAATCTAGCGGGGGCGGATACGCAGTATTTT.